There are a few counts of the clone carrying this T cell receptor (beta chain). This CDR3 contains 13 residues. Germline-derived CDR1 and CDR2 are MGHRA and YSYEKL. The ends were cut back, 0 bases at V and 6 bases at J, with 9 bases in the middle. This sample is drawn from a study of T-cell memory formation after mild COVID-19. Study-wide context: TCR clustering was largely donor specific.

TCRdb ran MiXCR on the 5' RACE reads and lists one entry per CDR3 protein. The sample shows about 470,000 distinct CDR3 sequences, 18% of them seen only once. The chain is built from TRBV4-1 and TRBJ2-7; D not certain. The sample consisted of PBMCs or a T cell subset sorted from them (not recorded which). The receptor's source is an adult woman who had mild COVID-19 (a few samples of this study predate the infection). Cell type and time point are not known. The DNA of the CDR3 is TGCGCCAGCAGCCAAGATCCTGGTAGCGAGCAGTACTTC. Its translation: CASSQDPGSEQYF.